Below, 7 T cell receptor beta chains from the same sample are listed, as sequenced in a study of shared clonotypes between healthy human individuals. Clones were sequenced by immunoSEQ multiplex PCR, and TCRdb holds only the in-frame ones, with some missing. The data contain about 1,800,000 clones, just under 95% of them singletons. Naive-designated CD8 cells lacked CD45RO, were positively enriched for CCR7, and omitted terminally differentiated effector memory CD45RA+ cells. Material for sequencing was naive CD8+ T cells sorted from blood. Receptor source: a man aged 18 to 29 in good health.

The chain is built from TRBV27 and TRBJ2-2; D possibly corresponds to TRBD2 (6 bases). V lost 5 bases, J lost 8 bases, and 18 bases lay in between. Germline-derived CDR1 and CDR2 are MNHEY and SMNVEV (reference sequence). The length of the CDR3 is 15 residues. The CDR3, as DNA: TGTGCCAGCAGTCCCTGGGACTCCAACAGTGGGGAGCTGTTTTTT. This translates into CASSPWDSNSGELFF.

V gene TRBV10-1 combines with J gene TRBJ2-3; D call uncertain. The CDR3 contains 13 residues. With 4 bases removed from V and 4 bases from J, the gap between germline ends came to 9 bases. In germline, CDR1 is WNHNN, CDR2 SYGVQD (reference sequence). The CDR3 DNA sequence: TGCGCCAGCAGTGTTCAACTGGCAGATACGCAGTATTTT. The encoded protein is CASSVQLADTQYF.

The chain recombines TRBV6-4 with TRBJ2-1; weak D call: TRBD2 (6 bases). The CDR3 sequence is 18 residues long. Germline lookup yields CDR1 MRHNA and CDR2 SNTAGT. V dropped 7 bases and J dropped 6 bases, with 28 bases sitting between them. The CDR3 sequence: CASIGTEGKGNSGNEQFF. Written as DNA, the CDR3 is TGTGCCAGCATAGGGACGGAGGGGAAGGGTAATTCGGGCAATGAGCAGTTCTTC.

V and J are TRBV6-6 and TRBJ2-1, with no clear D. Between the trimmed V and J ends, which lost 2 bases and 6 bases, there was a span of 8 bases. The CDR3 is made up of 13 amino acids. Germline V lookup: CDR1 MNHNY, CDR2 SVGAGI (reference sequence). CDR3 in amino acids: CASSYLVSNEQFF. In nucleotides, the CDR3 is TGTGCCAGCAGTTACCTCGTATCCAATGAGCAGTTCTTC.

The V gene is TRBV9, the J gene TRBJ1-5, with a weak D call TRBD1 (5 bases). This CDR3 contains 18 residues. Trimming removed 3 bases at V and 6 bases at J, with 25 bases between. The germline V gene has CDR1 SGDLS and CDR2 YYNGEE. The CDR3 coding sequence is TGTGCCAGCAGCGCCAGGGTCTATCTCGTTCTTCGGAGTCAGCCCCAGCATTTT. Translated: CASSARVYLVLRSQPQHF. The whole variable domain, remainder taken from reference TRBV9 and TRBJ1-5, is DSGVTQTPKHLITATGQRVTLRCSPRSGDLSVYWYQQSLDQGLQFLIQYYNGEERAKGNILERFSAQQFPDLHSELNLSSLELGDSALYFCASSARVYLVLRSQPQHFGDGTRLSIL.

The chain has TRBV7-8 and TRBJ1-6; D remains ambiguous. The ends were cut back, 5 bases at V and 3 bases at J, with 11 bases in the middle. Per the germline V gene, CDR1 is SGHVS and CDR2 is FQNEAQ. The CDR3 spans 15 residues. The chain's CDR3 is CASSPKDGYNSPLHF. DNA of the CDR3: TGTGCCAGCAGCCCAAAGGACGGCTATAATTCACCCCTCCACTTT.

This clone was recorded once. The chain joins TRBV5-6 to TRBJ2-7, with TRBD2 identical over 8 bases. Germline CDR1 reads SGHDT; CDR2 reads YYEEEE. V was pared by 0 bases and J by 2 bases, with 7 bases of the junction left unmatched. This CDR3 comprises 16 residues. This CDR3 is CASSLGSGGGTYEQYF. The CDR3 DNA is TGTGCCAGCAGCTTGGGTTCTGGCGGGGGGACCTACGAGCAGTACTTC.